A single sample is the source of the 4 T cell receptor beta chains below, sequenced in a study of blood T cell repertoires in COVID-19. Some clones are missing from TCRdb's copy, which holds only in-frame ones; the method was immunoSEQ multiplex PCR. The data show approximately 80,000 clones, just over 85% seen once. Sequenced: peripheral blood. Source of these receptors: a human donor in a cohort sampled during active COVID-19.

The V and J genes are TRBV6-5 and TRBJ2-5; 7 positions match TRBD1. CDR1 and CDR2 (germline): MNHEY, SVGAGI. V shed 8 bases, J shed 1 base, and the junction held 7 bases outside the gene matches. The CDR3 length is 14 residues. The CDR3 loop reads CASGQSGGQETQYF. The CDR3 DNA sequence: TGTGCCAGCGGTCAATCAGGGGGCCAAGAGACCCAGTACTTC.

The CDR3 bases are TGCGCCAGCAGCTTGGCGGTTGGGACAAAAACCTACGAGCAGTACTTC. Translated, it gives CASSLAVGTKTYEQYF. The chain uses TRBV5-1 and TRBJ2-7; possibly TRBD1 for D (6 bases). The CDR3 consists of 16 residues. Germline CDR1 is SGHRS and CDR2 is YFSETQ. Trimming removed 0 bases from V and 2 bases from J, with 15 bases in between.

The J gene is TRBJ2-3, the V gene TRBV6-2 or TRBV6-3; 9 nucleotides agree with TRBD2. The CDR3 loop spans 15 amino acids. V shed 2 bases, J shed 3 bases, and the junction held 3 bases outside the gene matches. CDR1 and CDR2 (germline): MNHEY, SVGEGT. In DNA form, the CDR3 reads TGTGCCAGCAGTTACCAGACTAGCGGAACAGATACGCAGTATTTT. Its translation: CASSYQTSGTDTQYF.

This chain uses TRBV6-1 with TRBJ2-7; D possibly corresponds to TRBD2 (5 bases). This CDR3 has 13 residues. Germline V gene lookup returns CDR1 MNHNS and CDR2 SASEGT. The V end was cut by 8 bases, the J end by 6 bases, with 17 bases between. The CDR3 nucleotides read TGTGCCAGCGACCGGGAATTTGTGGGCGAGCAGTACTTC. The encoded protein is CASDREFVGEQYF.